The 14 T cell receptor beta chains below come from one sample, sequenced in a study of blood T cell repertoires in COVID-19. Clones were sequenced by immunoSEQ multiplex PCR, and TCRdb holds only the in-frame ones, with some missing. Of 170,000 or so clones listed, roughly nine tenths are singletons. Sequenced input: peripheral blood. Receptors originate from a man between 50 and 59 years old with acute or convalescent COVID-19.

This clone was seen a few times. This chain uses TRBV7-2 with TRBJ2-6; maybe TRBD1 (5 bases). With 1 base removed from V and 5 bases from J, the gap between germline ends came to 12 bases. Germline-derived CDR1 and CDR2 are SGHTA and FQGNSA. This CDR3 contains 16 residues. CDR3 loop: CASSLEFQGWANVLTF. CDR3 DNA: TGTGCCAGCAGCTTAGAATTTCAGGGCTGGGCCAACGTCCTGACTTTC.

This sequence joins TRBV28 and TRBJ1-5; D might be TRBD1 (6 bases). The CDR3 runs to 16 residues. Germline V gives CDR1 MDHEN, CDR2 SYDVKM. Between the trimmed V and J ends, which lost 3 bases and 1 base, there was a span of 13 bases. The CDR3 region has the DNA TGTGCCAGCAGTTTGGTTGGGGGCGCGAGCAATCAGCCCCAGCATTTT. Translating it yields CASSLVGGASNQPQHF.

The V and J genes are TRBV2 and TRBJ1-1, with 7 bases that match TRBD1. CDR3 length: 15 residues. The junction had 6 bases not matched to a gene; V was cut back by 2 bases and J by 3 bases. Germline V CDR1 and CDR2: SNHLY, FYNNEI. CDR3 sequence: CASSETGEEDTEAFF. For the CDR3, the DNA is TGTGCCAGCAGTGAAACAGGGGAGGAGGACACTGAAGCTTTCTTT.

The chain employs TRBV19 and TRBJ1-2, with D unclear. Trimming left V 4 bases short and J 8 bases short, with 14 bases between. This CDR3 has 13 amino acids. Germline V gives CDR1 LNHDA, CDR2 SQIVND (reference sequence). The CDR3 DNA reads as TGTGCCAGTAGTACGGTGGCGGCCTCGGGCTACACCTTC. It codes for CASSTVAASGYTF.

The rearrangement joins TRBV7-9 to TRBJ2-5, with 9 bases fitting TRBD1. This CDR3 spans 15 amino acids. J lost 5 bases, V lost 5 bases, and 9 bases had no gene match. CDR1 and CDR2 (germline): SEHNR, FQNEAQ (reference sequence). CDR3 region: CASSPPGTGRETQYF. CDR3 DNA sequence: TGTGCCAGCAGCCCCCCCGGGACAGGGAGGGAGACCCAGTACTTC.

This chain uses TRBV20-1 with TRBJ2-1, with D perhaps matching TRBD2 (7 bases). Deletions cut 3 bases from V and 1 base from J, with 19 bases between. This CDR3 is 17 amino acids long. Looked up from germline, CDR1 is DFQATT and CDR2 is SNEGSKA (reference sequence). As DNA, the CDR3 is TGCAGTGCTAGTGGTGTGCGGGGGCGGAGGTCCTACAATGAGCAGTTCTTC. Its translation is CSASGVRGRRSYNEQFF.

The chain has TRBV18 and TRBJ1-1, with 7 bases aligning to TRBD1. This CDR3 has 15 residues. CDR1 KGHSH and CDR2 LQKENI come from the germline V gene. Trimming removed 3 bases from V and 1 base from J; junction bases left unmatched: 5. The CDR3 DNA is TGTGCCAGCTCACCCCGACAGGGTGAGAACACTGAAGCTTTCTTT. This gives the protein CASSPRQGENTEAFF. Using reference TRBV18 and TRBJ1-1 for the parts outside the CDR3, the full variable domain is NAGVMQNPRHLVRRRGQEARLRCSPMKGHSHVYWYRQLPEEGLKFMVYLQKENIIDESGMPKERFSAEFPKEGPSILRIQQVVRGDSAAYFCASSPRQGENTEAFFGQGTRLTVV.

The chain employs TRBV18 and TRBJ2-1; maybe TRBD2 (5 bases). Germline loops: CDR1 KGHSH, CDR2 LQKENI. V was cut by 2 bases and J by 8 bases, with 10 bases left in between. The CDR3 covers 13 residues. CDR3 nucleotide sequence: TGTGCCAGCTCACCAACGGGGTCCGATGAGCAGTTCTTC. This gives the protein CASSPTGSDEQFF.

The J gene is TRBJ2-5, the V gene TRBV3-1 (or the pseudogene TRBV3-2), with 8 bases matching TRBD2. This CDR3 contains 16 residues. Germline CDR1 and CDR2: LGHDT and YNNKEL (reference sequence). With V trimmed by 2 bases and J by 5 bases, 10 bases remained unmatched. As DNA, the CDR3 is TGTGCCAGCAGCCAACGGGGGCGGGGGGCCGCGGAGACCCAGTACTTC. Its protein is CASSQRGRGAAETQYF.

This clone has just one count. This chain links TRBV28 with TRBJ2-5; a weak D match, TRBD2 (7 bases). Looked up from germline, CDR1 is MDHEN and CDR2 is SYDVKM. The V end lost 5 bases, the J end lost 1 base, and 14 bases lay between the germline ends. The CDR3 consists of 15 residues. The DNA of the CDR3 is TGTGCCAGCAGTGGGGGGGGCTTAGGCCAAGAGACCCAGTACTTC. Amino acids: CASSGGGLGQETQYF. Looking up the rest from reference TRBV28 and TRBJ2-5 gives the full variable domain: DVKVTQSSRYLVKRTGEKVFLECVQDMDHENMFWYRQDPGLGLRLIYFSYDVKMKEKGDIPEGYSVSREKKERFSLILESASTNQTSMYLCASSGGGLGQETQYFGPGTRLLVL.

This chain links TRBV2 with TRBJ1-3, with D possibly being TRBD1 (6 bases). The CDR3 loop spans 14 amino acids. Germline CDR1 is SNHLY and CDR2 is FYNNEI. Trimming left V 6 bases short and J 4 bases short, with 13 bases between. The CDR3 reads CASRGGTSGNTIYF. The CDR3 DNA reads TGTGCCAGCAGGGGGGGGACATCCGGAAACACCATATATTTT.

The chain uses TRBV24-1 and TRBJ2-3; D may be TRBD1 (6 bases). The V gene lost 8 bases and the J gene lost 0 bases, with 8 bases spanning the gap. This CDR3 spans 13 amino acids. Germline values: CDR1 KGHDR, CDR2 SFDVKD. DNA of the CDR3: TGTGCCACCACAGGGGCAAGCACAGATACGCAGTATTTT. It translates to CATTGASTDTQYF.

This sequence joins TRBV2 and TRBJ1-2; D is unclear. The V gene lost 10 bases and the J gene lost 5 bases, with 17 bases spanning the gap. Germline CDR1 SNHLY, CDR2 FYNNEI. The CDR3 runs 13 residues. Here the CDR3 DNA reads TGTGCCACCTTACCCCGGAGGTCGTATGGCTACACCTTC. It encodes CATLPRRSYGYTF.

The chain joins TRBV30 to TRBJ2-3, with TRBD2 matching 8 bases. J gave up 0 bases and V 0 bases, and 2 bases lay outside the gene matches. Per germline, CDR1 GTSNPN and CDR2 SVGIG (reference sequence). This CDR3 has 15 amino acids. CDR3 bases: TGTGCCTGGAGTGTCGGGGGGGGGAGCACAGATACGCAGTATTTT. Residues: CAWSVGGGSTDTQYF.